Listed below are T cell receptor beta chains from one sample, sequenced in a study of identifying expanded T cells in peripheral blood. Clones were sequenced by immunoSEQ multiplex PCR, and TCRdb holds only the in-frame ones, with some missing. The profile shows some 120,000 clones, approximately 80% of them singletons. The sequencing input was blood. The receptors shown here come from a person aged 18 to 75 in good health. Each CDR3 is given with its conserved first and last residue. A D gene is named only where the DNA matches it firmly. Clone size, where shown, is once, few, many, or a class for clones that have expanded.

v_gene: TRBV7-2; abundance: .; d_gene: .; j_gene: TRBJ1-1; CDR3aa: CASSLRGGQGVTEAFF; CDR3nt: TGTGCCAGCAGCCTCAGAGGGGGTCAGGGTGTCACTGAAGCTTTCTTT
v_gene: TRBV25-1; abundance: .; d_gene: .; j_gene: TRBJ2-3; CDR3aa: CASSSLTDPTDTQYF; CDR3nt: TGTGCCAGCAGTTCTCTTACCGACCCCACAGATACGCAGTATTTT
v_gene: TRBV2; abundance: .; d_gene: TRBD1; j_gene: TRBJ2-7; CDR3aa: CASRRDRGADEQYF; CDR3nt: TGTGCCAGCAGGCGGGACAGGGGTGCCGACGAGCAGTACTTC
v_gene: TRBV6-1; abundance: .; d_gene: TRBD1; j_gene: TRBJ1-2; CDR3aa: CASSRDRGSEGYTF; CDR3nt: TGTGCCAGCAGTAGAGACAGGGGGTCAGAGGGCTACACCTTC
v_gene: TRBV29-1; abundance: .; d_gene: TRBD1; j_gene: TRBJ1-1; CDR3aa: CSVSDREGEAFF; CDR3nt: TGCAGCGTTTCGGACAGGGAGGGTGAAGCTTTCTTT
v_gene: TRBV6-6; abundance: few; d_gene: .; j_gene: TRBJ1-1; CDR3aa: CASSLQGNTEAFF; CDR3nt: TGTGCCAGCAGTTTACAGGGGAACACTGAAGCTTTCTTT
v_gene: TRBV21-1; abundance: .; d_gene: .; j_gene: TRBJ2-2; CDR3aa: CASAQDRGHTGELFF; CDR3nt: TGTGCCAGCGCCCAGGACAGGGGGCATACCGGGGAGCTGTTTTTT
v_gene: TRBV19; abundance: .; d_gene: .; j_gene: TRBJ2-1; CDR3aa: CASSILAPSYNEQFF; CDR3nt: TGTGCCAGTAGTATACTGGCTCCCTCCTACAATGAGCAGTTCTTC
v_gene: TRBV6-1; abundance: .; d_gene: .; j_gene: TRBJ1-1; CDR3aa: CASSGFHGKNTEAFF; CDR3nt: TGTGCCAGCAGTGGATTTCACGGGAAGAACACTGAAGCTTTCTTT
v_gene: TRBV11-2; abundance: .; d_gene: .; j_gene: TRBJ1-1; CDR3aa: CASRPTVTGSQAFF; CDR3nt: TGTGCCAGCAGGCCAACAGTCACAGGGTCGCAAGCTTTCTTT
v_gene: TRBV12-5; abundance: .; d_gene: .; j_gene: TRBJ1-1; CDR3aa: CASGLSRDTEAFF; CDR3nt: TGTGCTAGTGGTTTAAGCCGGGACACTGAAGCTTTCTTT
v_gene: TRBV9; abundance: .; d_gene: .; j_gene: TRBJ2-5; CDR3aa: CASSVAIRARETQYF; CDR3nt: TGTGCCAGCAGCGTAGCTATAAGGGCTCGGGAGACCCAGTACTTC
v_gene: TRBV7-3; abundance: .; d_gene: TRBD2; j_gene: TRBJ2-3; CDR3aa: CASSQMSGGPIADTQYF; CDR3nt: TGTGCCAGCAGCCAAATGTCGGGGGGGCCTATAGCGGATACGCAGTATTTT
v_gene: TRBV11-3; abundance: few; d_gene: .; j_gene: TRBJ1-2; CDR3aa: CASSLDGGNAHNYGYTF; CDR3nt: TGTGCCAGCAGCTTAGATGGTGGAAACGCCCATAACTATGGCTACACCTTC
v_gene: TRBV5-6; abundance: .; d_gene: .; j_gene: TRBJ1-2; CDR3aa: CASSLGGGENGYTF; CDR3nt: TGTGCCAGCAGCTTAGGGGGAGGAGAAAATGGCTACACCTTC
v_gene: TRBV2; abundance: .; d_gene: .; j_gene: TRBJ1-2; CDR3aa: CASTQKGGGYTF; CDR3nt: TGTGCCAGTACTCAGAAGGGGGGTGGCTACACCTTC
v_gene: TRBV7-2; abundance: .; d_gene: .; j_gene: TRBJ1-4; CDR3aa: CASSVLPRGQGEKLFF; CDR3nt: TGTGCCAGCAGTGTCCTACCGAGGGGTCAGGGTGAAAAACTGTTTTTT
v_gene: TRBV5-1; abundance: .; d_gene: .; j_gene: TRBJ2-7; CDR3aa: CASSLGQPPYEQYF; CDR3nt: TGCGCCAGCAGCTTGGGACAGCCCCCCTACGAGCAGTACTTC
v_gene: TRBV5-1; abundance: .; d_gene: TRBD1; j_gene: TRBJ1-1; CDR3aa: CASSLTGSGNTEAFF; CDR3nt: TGTGCCAGCAGCTTGACAGGGTCAGGGAACACTGAAGCTTTCTTT
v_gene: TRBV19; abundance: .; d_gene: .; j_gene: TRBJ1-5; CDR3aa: CASSIITQGRQPQHF; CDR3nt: TGTGCCAGTAGTATAATTACGCAGGGGAGGCAGCCCCAGCATTTT
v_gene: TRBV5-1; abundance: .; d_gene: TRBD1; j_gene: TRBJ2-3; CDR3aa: CASSLGTGGLDTQYF; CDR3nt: TGCGCCAGCAGCTTGGGGACAGGGGGCTTGGATACGCAGTATTTT
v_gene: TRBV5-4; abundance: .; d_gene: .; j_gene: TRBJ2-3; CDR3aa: CASSFRGRHTQYF; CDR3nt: TGTGCCAGCAGCTTTAGGGGACGGCATACGCAGTATTTT
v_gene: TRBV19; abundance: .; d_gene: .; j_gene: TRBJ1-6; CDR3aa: CASSEVRRDNSPLHF; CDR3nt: TGTGCCAGTAGTGAAGTCCGACGGGATAATTCACCCCTCCACTTT
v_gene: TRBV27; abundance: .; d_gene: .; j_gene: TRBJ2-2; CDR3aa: CASGNRELFF; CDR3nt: TGTGCCAGCGGCAATAGGGAGCTGTTTTTT
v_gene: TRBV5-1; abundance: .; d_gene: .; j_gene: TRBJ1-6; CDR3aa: CASSPRALTSPLHF; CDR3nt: TGCGCCAGCAGCCCCCGGGCCCTGACTTCACCCCTCCACTTT
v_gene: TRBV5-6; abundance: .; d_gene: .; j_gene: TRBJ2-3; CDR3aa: CASSFPPGNTDTQYF; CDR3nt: TGTGCCAGCAGCTTTCCACCCGGGAACACAGATACGCAGTATTTT
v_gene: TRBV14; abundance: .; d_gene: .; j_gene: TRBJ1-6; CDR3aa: CASSQGAGTAVSPLHF; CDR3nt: TGTGCCAGCAGCCAAGGGGCGGGGACGGCGGTATCACCCCTCCACTTT
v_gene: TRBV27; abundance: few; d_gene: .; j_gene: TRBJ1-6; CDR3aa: CASSLRPGTTGRSPLHF; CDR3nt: TGTGCCAGCAGTCTCAGACCCGGGACCACTGGGCGGTCACCCCTCCACTTT
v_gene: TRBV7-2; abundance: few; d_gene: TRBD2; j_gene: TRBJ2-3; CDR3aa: CASSRRGGGFTDTQYF; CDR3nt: TGTGCCAGCAGTCGCCGTGGCGGGGGGTTCACAGATACGCAGTATTTT
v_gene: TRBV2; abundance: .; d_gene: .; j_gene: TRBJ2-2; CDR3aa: CASHITSAGELFF; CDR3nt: TGTGCCAGCCACATTACATCGGCCGGGGAGCTGTTTTTT
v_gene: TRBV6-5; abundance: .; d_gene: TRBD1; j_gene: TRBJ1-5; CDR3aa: CASSDRGAGVQPQHF; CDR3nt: TGTGCCAGCAGCGACAGGGGGGCGGGCGTTCAGCCCCAGCATTTT
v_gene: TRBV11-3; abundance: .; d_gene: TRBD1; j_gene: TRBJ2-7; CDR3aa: CASSFGTGGGEQYF; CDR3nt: TGTGCCAGCAGCTTCGGGACAGGAGGGGGCGAGCAGTACTTC
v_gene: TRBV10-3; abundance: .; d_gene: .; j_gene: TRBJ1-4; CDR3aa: CAISERQDGAPKLFF; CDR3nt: TGTGCCATCAGTGAAAGACAGGACGGGGCGCCTAAACTGTTTTTT
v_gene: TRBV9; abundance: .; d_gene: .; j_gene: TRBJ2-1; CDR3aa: CASSPRDTVLDEQFF; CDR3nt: TGTGCCAGCAGCCCAAGGGACACTGTCCTCGATGAGCAGTTCTTC
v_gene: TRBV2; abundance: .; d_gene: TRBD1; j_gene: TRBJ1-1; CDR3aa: CASSEARTGGTEAFF; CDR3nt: TGTGCCAGCAGTGAAGCCCGGACAGGGGGGACTGAAGCTTTCTTT
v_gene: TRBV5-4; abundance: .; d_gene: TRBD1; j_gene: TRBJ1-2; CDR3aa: CASIPPGTGVSGYTF; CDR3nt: TGTGCCAGCATCCCCCCCGGGACAGGGGTTAGCGGCTACACCTTC
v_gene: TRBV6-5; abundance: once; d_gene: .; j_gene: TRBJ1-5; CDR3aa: CASRQGGSQPQHF; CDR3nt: TGTGCCAGCAGACAAGGGGGTAGTCAGCCCCAGCATTTT
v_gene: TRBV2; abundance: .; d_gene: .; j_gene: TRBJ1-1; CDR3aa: CASSGGVNTEAFF; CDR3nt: TGTGCCAGCTCGGGGGGGGTGAACACTGAAGCTTTCTTT
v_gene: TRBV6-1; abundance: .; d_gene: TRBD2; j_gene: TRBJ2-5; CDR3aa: CASSETRGASGEEETQYF; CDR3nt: TGTGCCAGCAGTGAAACCCGGGGGGCTAGCGGGGAGGAGGAGACCCAGTACTTC
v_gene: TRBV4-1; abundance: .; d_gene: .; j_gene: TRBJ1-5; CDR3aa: CASSLTAETLSNQPQHF; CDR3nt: TGCGCCAGCAGTCTCACGGCCGAGACCCTGAGCAATCAGCCCCAGCATTTT
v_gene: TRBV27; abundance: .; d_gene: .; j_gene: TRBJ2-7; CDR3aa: CASSLIGRGAYEQYF; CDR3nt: TGTGCCAGCAGTTTAATCGGGCGGGGAGCGTACGAGCAGTACTTC
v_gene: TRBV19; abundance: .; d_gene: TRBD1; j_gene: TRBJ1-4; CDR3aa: CASSITGQGARYWNEKLFF; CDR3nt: TGTGCCAGTAGTATAACGGGACAGGGGGCGCGGTATTGGAATGAAAAACTGTTTTTT
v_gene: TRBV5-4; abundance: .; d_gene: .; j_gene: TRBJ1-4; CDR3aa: CASSLGDEKLFF; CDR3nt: TGTGCCAGCAGCTTGGGGGATGAAAAACTGTTTTTT
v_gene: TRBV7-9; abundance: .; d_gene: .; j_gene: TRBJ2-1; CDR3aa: CASSLRGSYNEQFF; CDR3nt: TGTGCCAGCAGCTTAAGGGGCTCCTACAATGAGCAGTTCTTC
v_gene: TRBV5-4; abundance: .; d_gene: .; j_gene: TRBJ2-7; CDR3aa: CASSSGTTYEQYF; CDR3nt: TGTGCCAGCAGCTCCGGGACGACCTACGAGCAGTACTTC
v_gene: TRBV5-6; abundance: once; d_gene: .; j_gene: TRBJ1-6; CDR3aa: CASSFGRDQPLHF; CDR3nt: TGTGCCAGCAGCTTTGGAAGGGACCAACCCCTCCACTTT
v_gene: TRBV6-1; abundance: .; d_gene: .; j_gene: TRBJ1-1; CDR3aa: CASSEARQVTEAFF; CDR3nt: TGTGCCAGCAGTGAAGCGAGACAGGTTACTGAAGCTTTCTTT
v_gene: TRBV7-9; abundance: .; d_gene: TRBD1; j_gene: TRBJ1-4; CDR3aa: CASSGTVALEKLFF; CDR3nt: TGTGCCAGCAGCGGGACAGTGGCTCTCGAAAAACTGTTTTTT
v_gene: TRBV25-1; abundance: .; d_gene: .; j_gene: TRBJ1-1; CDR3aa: CASINRGPDTEAFF; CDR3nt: TGTGCCAGCATCAACCGGGGGCCCGACACTGAAGCTTTCTTT
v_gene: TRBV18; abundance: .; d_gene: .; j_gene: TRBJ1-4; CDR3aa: CASSPPVGNEKLFF; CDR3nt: TGTGCCAGCTCACCACCGGTGGGTAATGAAAAACTGTTTTTT
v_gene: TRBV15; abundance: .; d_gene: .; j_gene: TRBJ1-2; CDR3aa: CATSTSRGGYTF; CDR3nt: TGTGCCACCAGCACTAGCAGGGGTGGCTACACCTTC